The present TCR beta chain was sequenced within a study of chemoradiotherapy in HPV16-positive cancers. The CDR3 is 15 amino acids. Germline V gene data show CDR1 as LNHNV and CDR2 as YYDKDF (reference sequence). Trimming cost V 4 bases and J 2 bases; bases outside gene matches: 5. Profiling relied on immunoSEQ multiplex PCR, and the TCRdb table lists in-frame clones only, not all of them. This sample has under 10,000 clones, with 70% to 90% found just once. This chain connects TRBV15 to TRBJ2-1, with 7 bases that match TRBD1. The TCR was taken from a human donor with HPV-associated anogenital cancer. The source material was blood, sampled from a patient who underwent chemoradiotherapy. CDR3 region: CATSTEGATYNEQFF. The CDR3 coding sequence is TGTGCCACCAGCACCGAGGGGGCAACCTACAATGAGCAGTTCTTC.